A single sample gave rise to the 9 T cell receptor beta chains below, sequenced in a study of T cells after yellow fever vaccination. TCRdb re-called the 5' RACE reads with MiXCR, one entry per CDR3 protein. The sample includes 150,000 to 200,000 distinct CDR3 sequences, approximately 6.2% of them seen just once. Material: CD4+ T cells sorted from PBMCs, obtained on the day of the first yellow fever vaccination. Every receptor here comes from a man aged 18 to 29 who received the YFV17D yellow fever vaccine.

This clonotype was observed many times. This chain joins TRBV27 and TRBJ1-5; 7 bases match TRBD1. The V gene end was trimmed by 6 bases and the J gene end by 1 base; junction bases not matched to a gene: 6. CDR3 length: 15 residues. Per germline, CDR1 MNHEY and CDR2 SMNVEV (reference sequence). This CDR3 is CASRKGGQSNQPQHF. For the CDR3, the DNA is TGTGCCAGCAGAAAGGGGGGACAGAGCAATCAGCCCCAGCATTTT.

Comment on this clonotype: This may arise from a read error, as a much more abundant clone is one base away. The V and J genes are TRBV28 and TRBJ2-1; D possibly matches TRBD1 or TRBD2 (6 bases each). The V gene's germline CDR1 is MDHEN and CDR2 SYDVKM. This CDR3 is built from 15 residues. The V and J ends lost 3 bases and 2 bases respectively, with 11 bases between them. The CDR3 DNA reads TGTGCCAGCAGTTTGGGGGGCAGGGCCTACAATGAGCAGTTCTTC. Translated: CASSLGGRAYNEQFF.

This clonotype was recorded many times. V usage is TRBV18 and J usage is TRBJ2-7; 7 positions match TRBD2. The germline V gene encodes CDR1 KGHSH and CDR2 LQKENI. V dropped 6 bases and J dropped 3; count of bases not matched to a gene: 8. This CDR3 has 14 amino acids. CDR3 amino acids: CASSHTTSDYEQYV. The CDR3 DNA follows: TGTGCCAGCTCGCACACCACTAGCGACTACGAGCAGTACGTC.

This clonotype appeared many times. The gene calls are TRBV5-1 and TRBJ2-3; 7 nucleotides align to TRBD1. V shed 4 bases, J shed 1 base, and the junction held 9 bases outside the gene matches. The germline V gene has CDR1 SGHRS and CDR2 YFSETQ. The CDR3 is made up of 16 amino acids. CDR3 sequence reads: CASSVTGNGGTDTQYF. The CDR3 nucleotides read TGCGCCAGCAGCGTGACAGGGAACGGGGGCACAGATACGCAGTATTTT.

There are many counts of this clonotype. The chain links TRBV3-1 to TRBJ2-6, with a possible D match to TRBD2 (6 bases). Germline V gene lookup returns CDR1 LGHDT and CDR2 YNNKEL (reference sequence). This CDR3 contains 18 residues. Deletions cut 3 bases from V and 0 bases from J, with 15 bases between. In DNA form, the CDR3 reads TGTGCCAGCAGCCACGGCTCGGGGGAGTCCTCTGGGGCCAACGTCCTGACTTTC. It codes for CASSHGSGESSGANVLTF. Full variable domain (remainder filled in from reference TRBV3-1 and TRBJ2-6): DTAVSQTPKYLVTQMGNDKSIKCEQNLGHDTMYWYKQDSKKFLKIMFSYNNKELIINETVPNRFSPKSPDKAHLNLHINSLELGDSAVYFCASSHGSGESSGANVLTFGAGSRLTVL.

This chain uses TRBV18 with TRBJ2-7; D ambiguous. This CDR3 has 15 amino acids. Germline CDR1 KGHSH, CDR2 LQKENI. Trimming took 2 bases from V and 5 from J, leaving 16 bases between them. DNA of the CDR3: TGTGCCAGCTCACCATGGGCCGCCCAGAAGAACGAGCAGTACGTC. It is translated as CASSPWAAQKNEQYV.

The gene calls are TRBV7-3 and TRBJ1-5; possible D gene TRBD1, 5 bases. The V gene's germline CDR1 is SGHTA and CDR2 FQGTGA. CDR3 length: 16 amino acids. The V end was cut by 5 bases, the J end by 0 bases, with 14 bases between. The CDR3 spells CASSREQANSNQPQHF. CDR3 in DNA: TGTGCCAGCAGCCGGGAACAGGCTAATAGCAATCAGCCCCAGCATTTT.

This clonotype occurred many times. This chain joins TRBV5-1 and TRBJ2-7; 9 nucleotides match TRBD2. Germline trimming cut 2 bases from V and 6 bases from J; bases unmatched to any gene: 6. Germline CDR1 and CDR2: SGHRS and YFSETQ. CDR3 length equals 14 residues. The CDR3 bases are TGCGCCAGCAGCTTTTCCCAAGCGGGGGGCGAGCAGTACTTC. It yields the protein CASSFSQAGGEQYF. Looking up the rest from reference TRBV5-1 and TRBJ2-7 gives the full variable domain: KAGVTQTPRYLIKTRGQQVTLSCSPISGHRSVSWYQQTPGQGLQFLFEYFSETQRNKGNFPGRFSGRQFSNSRSEMNVSTLELGDSALYLCASSFSQAGGEQYFGPGTRLTVT.

The V call is TRBV5-1, the J call TRBJ2-5; the match to TRBD1 covers 7 bases. The CDR3 is 14 amino acids. With V trimmed by 4 bases and J by 5 bases, 8 bases remained unmatched. Germline loops: CDR1 SGHRS, CDR2 YFSETQ. Written as DNA, the CDR3 is TGCGCCAGCAGCCCGGGACAGTCAGGGGAGACCCAGTACTTC. Residues: CASSPGQSGETQYF.